This T cell receptor beta chain came from a study of identical twins. Study-wide findings and caveats: Insertions were fewer in abundant cord blood beta clonotypes, whereas memory repertoires showed none of this pattern. Modelling underestimated the level of out-of-frame TCR alpha sharing observed in monozygotic twins.

This clonotype was seen more than once but under ten times. The antigen is unknown. A template switching step contributed a universal primer site, while unique molecular identifiers were present in the cDNA. TCRdb re-analysed the 5' RACE reads in MiXCR, keeping a single row per CDR3 protein. The profile shows about 190,000 distinct CDR3 sequences, 15% to 20% of them singletons. Separately, the same data were catalogued under a study of T cells expressing NK-cell markers. That work states: Dominant NKG2C+ clonotypes in six donors made up roughly 1.0-7.0% of CD8+ T cells.

The material sequenced was CD8+ T cells sorted from blood. The sequence was obtained from a woman aged 18 to 35 in good health.

DNA for the CDR3: TGTGCCAGCAACAAAAGGATGGGCACTTCTAGCACAGATACGCAGTATTTT. Protein: CASNKRMGTSSTDTQYF. This chain joins TRBV6-1 and TRBJ2-3; D unresolved. Trimming pared 7 bases from V and 0 bases from J, leaving 20 bases between. The CDR3 extends over 17 amino acids. CDR1 and CDR2 from the germline V gene are MNHNS and SASEGT.